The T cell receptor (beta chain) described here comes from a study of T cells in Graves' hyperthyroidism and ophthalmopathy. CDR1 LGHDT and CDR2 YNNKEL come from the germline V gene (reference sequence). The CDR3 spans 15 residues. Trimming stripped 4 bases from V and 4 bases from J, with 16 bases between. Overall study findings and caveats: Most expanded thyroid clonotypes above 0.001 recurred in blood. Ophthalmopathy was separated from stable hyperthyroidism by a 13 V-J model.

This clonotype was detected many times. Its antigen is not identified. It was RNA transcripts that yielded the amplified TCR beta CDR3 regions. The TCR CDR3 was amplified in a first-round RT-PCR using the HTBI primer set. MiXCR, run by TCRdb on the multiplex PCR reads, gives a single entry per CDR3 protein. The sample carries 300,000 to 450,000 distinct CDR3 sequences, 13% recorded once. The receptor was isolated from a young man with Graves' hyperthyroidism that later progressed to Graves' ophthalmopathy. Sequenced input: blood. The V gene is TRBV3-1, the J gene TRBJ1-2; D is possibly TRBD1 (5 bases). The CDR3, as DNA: TGTGCCAGCAGCCTCAGGACACCCTCGACCTATGGCTACACCTTC. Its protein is CASSLRTPSTYGYTF. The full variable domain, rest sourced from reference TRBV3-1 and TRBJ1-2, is DTAVSQTPKYLVTQMGNDKSIKCEQNLGHDTMYWYKQDSKKFLKIMFSYNNKELIINETVPNRFSPKSPDKAHLNLHINSLELGDSAVYFCASSLRTPSTYGYTFGSGTRLTVV.